This TCR beta chain was captured in a study of CD8 T cells in ankylosing spondylitis. General study points: Before this, some motif variants had been reported in reactive arthritis synovial fluid and blood. Typical of ankylosing spondylitis blood, it appeared, was a TCR beta motif of roughly eight highly homologous variants. A CD8+ phenotype characterized the disease-linked clones, which were relatively rare in peripheral blood.

The authors made TCR beta libraries by quantitative 5'-RACE with molecular barcodes. TCRdb fed the 5' RACE reads into MiXCR, producing one record per CDR3 protein. The data show 350,000 to 450,000 distinct CDR3 sequences, 25% to 30% seen once. The CDR3 runs to 16 residues. Trimming shortened V by 2 bases and J by 3 bases, and 14 bases separated the two germline ends. CDR1 SGHVS and CDR2 FQNEAQ come from the germline V gene. Notes on this clonotype: Its antigen remains unidentified.

This chain links TRBV7-8 with TRBJ1-5; possible D gene TRBD1, 6 bases. The sequence derives from a male donor with ankylosing spondylitis. Sequencing was carried out using blood, either unsorted or a sorted T cell fraction (not recorded which). The CDR3 DNA follows: TGTGCCAGCAGCTTATCTTTAGGGGGGGCCAATCAGCCCCAGCATTTT. It is translated as CASSLSLGGANQPQHF.